Here is one TCR beta chain with its context. This sample is part of a study of T-cell reconstitution after alpha-beta-depleted transplantation in children. There are 16 residues in the CDR3. The ends were cut back, 3 bases at V and 0 bases at J, with 15 bases in the middle. CDR1 SQVTM and CDR2 ANQGSEA come from the germline V gene. Molecular barcoding with unique molecular identifiers was used for the TCRbeta library. One entry per CDR3 protein results from TCRdb running MiXCR on the PCR reads. The sample lists hundreds of thousands of distinct CDR3 sequences; roughly a tenth were seen once. The origin of this receptor is a child aged 2-9 years with inherited bone marrow failure, due to receive a stem cell transplant. The rearrangement uses TRBV29-1 and TRBJ2-1; D is perhaps TRBD1 (5 bases). Material: PBMCs, obtained before TCRalphabeta/CD19-depleted stem cell transplant. The CDR3 protein is CSVEGFRGSSYNEQFF. CDR3 nucleotides: TGCAGCGTTGAGGGCTTTAGGGGAAGCTCCTACAATGAGCAGTTCTTC.